This TCR beta chain was observed in a study of cytomegalovirus exposure and HLA in healthy donors. The CDR3 runs to 17 residues. Germline V CDR1 and CDR2: SGHAT, FQNNGV. The V end lost 0 bases, the J end lost 4 bases, and 17 bases lay between the germline ends. This clone was found a few times. 60 Vbeta and 13 Jbeta primers were used in PCR. Generated by immunoSEQ multiplex PCR, the TCRdb table keeps only in-frame clones and is missing some. The data show more than 140,000 clones, 64% seen once. This sequence joins TRBV11-2 and TRBJ2-3; D unresolved. This TCR was sampled from a woman aged 30 to 39 in good health and CMV-seropositive. The sequencing input was PBMCs. The CDR3 region is CASSLDRVGKVADTQYF. In DNA, the CDR3 is TGTGCCAGCAGCTTAGATCGGGTCGGAAAAGTGGCAGATACGCAGTATTTT. The variable domain in full, completed from reference TRBV11-2 and TRBJ2-3, reads EAGVAQSPRYKIIEKRQSVAFWCNPISGHATLYWYQQILGQGPKLLIQFQNNGVVDDSQLPKDRFSAERLKGVDSTLKIQPAKLEDSAVYLCASSLDRVGKVADTQYFGPGTRLTVL.